Below are 11 T cell receptor beta chains sequenced from a single sample in a study of neurological immune-mediated disorders. TCRdb recomputed calls from the 5' RACE reads with MiXCR, one row per CDR3 protein. The table shows 50,000 to 70,000 distinct CDR3 sequences, with 4.5% occurring only once. Sequences were obtained from PBMCs. The source of these receptors is a man younger than 40 with multiple sclerosis.

This clonotype was counted at least ten times. The chain recombines TRBV5-1 with TRBJ1-3, with 12 bases fitting TRBD1. This CDR3 has 15 amino acids. V shed 7 bases, J shed 3 bases, and the junction held 5 bases outside the gene matches. Germline lookup yields CDR1 SGHRS and CDR2 YFSETQ. The CDR3: CASGTGGESGNTIYF. CDR3 nucleotide sequence: TGCGCCAGCGGGACAGGGGGCGAAAGTGGAAACACCATATATTTT.

Many counts were recorded for this clonotype. The chain couples TRBV5-1 to TRBJ2-3; D unresolved. The CDR3 consists of 14 residues. The germline V gene has CDR1 SGHRS and CDR2 YFSETQ. V lost 4 bases, J lost 0 bases, and 9 bases lay in between. The CDR3 sequence is CASSPDSSTDTQYF. The CDR3 DNA reads as TGCGCCAGCAGCCCAGACTCTAGCACAGATACGCAGTATTTT.

This clonotype was seen ten or more times. The CDR3 coding sequence is TGCAGTGCTAGGGGGGGACTAGCGGCCTTCACAGATACGCAGTATTTT. Protein sequence: CSARGGLAAFTDTQYF. The rearrangement links TRBV20-1 to TRBJ2-3; 11 nucleotides align to TRBD2. Germline CDR1 reads DFQATT; CDR2 reads SNEGSKA (reference sequence). The CDR3 runs 16 residues. V lost 3 bases, J lost 2 bases, and 7 bases stayed unmatched.

This clonotype came up many times. The CDR3 loop is CSARGGPPFYNSPLHF. The CDR3 nucleotides are TGCAGTGCTAGAGGGGGCCCTCCCTTTTATAATTCACCCCTCCACTTT. The chain uses TRBV20-1 and TRBJ1-6; TRBD1 is a possible D gene (5 bases). Trimming left V 1 base short and J 4 bases short, with 14 bases between. Per the germline V gene, CDR1 is DFQATT and CDR2 is SNEGSKA (reference sequence). The CDR3 is 16 amino acids.

For the CDR3, the DNA is TGCGCCAGCAGCTTGAGTTTCGCCTACTACAATGAGCAGTTCTTC. Amino acids: CASSLSFAYYNEQFF. The chain uses TRBV5-1 and TRBJ2-1, with D uncertain. There are 15 residues in the CDR3. From germline, CDR1 is SGHRS and CDR2 YFSETQ. V was trimmed by 1 base and J by 3 bases, leaving 11 bases between them.

This clonotype was recorded at least ten times. The rearrangement links TRBV6-5 to TRBJ2-1, with a tentative D call TRBD2 (5 bases). Germline V gene sequence: CDR1 MNHEY, CDR2 SVGAGI. Deletions cut 7 bases from V and 4 bases from J, with 11 bases between. The CDR3 covers 13 residues. In nucleotides, the CDR3 is TGTGCCAGCATGCGAGGGCCATACAATGAGCAGTTCTTC. Its protein product is CASMRGPYNEQFF.

This chain uses TRBV2 with TRBJ1-2; 7 nucleotides agree with TRBD1. Trimming cost V 1 base and J 4 bases; bases outside gene matches: 3. CDR3 size: 14 residues. The V gene's germline CDR1 is SNHLY and CDR2 FYNNEI. CDR3 amino acids: CASSEGGQTYGYTF. The CDR3 nucleotides are TGTGCCAGCAGTGAAGGGGGACAGACCTATGGCTACACCTTC.

A few counts support this clonotype. V usage is TRBV3-1 and J usage is TRBJ2-3, with 7 bases aligning to TRBD2. CDR3 length equals 13 residues. CDR1 and CDR2 from the germline V gene are LGHDT and YNNKEL (reference sequence). The V and J ends lost 2 bases and 4 bases, in that order; junction bases with no gene match: 0. The CDR3 DNA reads TGTGCCAGCAGCCAACTAGCGGCAGATACGCAGTATTTT. Its protein product is CASSQLAADTQYF.

This clonotype appeared many times. V usage is TRBV5-4 and J usage is TRBJ2-7; no firm D call. The CDR3 has 13 residues. Germline CDR1 reads SGHNT; CDR2 reads YYREEE (reference sequence). V lost 0 bases, J lost 6 bases, and 10 bases lay in between. CDR3 in DNA: TGTGCCAGCAGCTTGGCCGGCAAGGGCGAGCAGTACTTC. Protein sequence: CASSLAGKGEQYF.

At least ten counts were recorded for this clonotype. The rearrangement uses TRBV7-9 and TRBJ2-7; D may be TRBD2 (5 bases). CDR1 and CDR2 (germline): SEHNR, FQNEAQ (reference sequence). The CDR3 is 14 residues long. The V gene lost 1 base and the J gene lost 2 bases, with 9 bases spanning the gap. The CDR3 loop is CASSLEAGPYEQYF. The CDR3 region has the DNA TGTGCCAGCAGCTTAGAGGCGGGCCCCTACGAGCAGTACTTC.

The J gene is TRBJ2-3, the V gene TRBV5-1; TRBD1 is a possible D gene (6 bases). CDR1 is SGHRS and CDR2 is YFSETQ in the germline V gene. The CDR3 runs 15 residues. V was pared by 1 base and J by 4 bases, with 13 bases between. CDR3 residues: CASSLFAGAADTQYF. The CDR3 nucleotides are TGCGCCAGCAGCTTGTTTGCAGGGGCCGCAGATACGCAGTATTTT.